Shown below are 18 T cell receptor beta chains from a single sample sequenced in a study of blood T cell repertoires in COVID-19. Using immunoSEQ multiplex PCR, the repertoire was profiled, and TCRdb retains in-frame clones only, with some absent. The sample contains about 99,000 clones, roughly 84% of which appear only once. The source material was peripheral blood. The receptors derive from a man aged 60-69 years with acute or convalescent COVID-19.

The chain uses TRBV5-5 and TRBJ2-1, with 16 bases that match TRBD2. V dropped 4 bases and J dropped 6; count of bases not matched to a gene: 7. The germline V gene has CDR1 SGHKS and CDR2 YYEKEE (reference sequence). CDR3 size: 17 residues. CDR3 DNA sequence: TGTGCCAGCAGCACAACGGGACTAGCGGGAGGGGGCAATGAGCAGTTCTTC. As protein: CASSTTGLAGGGNEQFF.

This chain connects TRBV10-3 to TRBJ1-2; D may be TRBD1 (5 bases). The CDR3 consists of 16 residues. Germline CDR1 ENHRY, CDR2 SYGVKD. Trimming shortened V by 3 bases and J by 7 bases, and 21 bases separated the two germline ends. The CDR3 DNA sequence: TGTGCCATCAGTGACCCTCAGGACGGCCCCCAGGGTGGCTACACCTTC. Its translation: CAISDPQDGPQGGYTF.

The V call is TRBV3-1 (or the pseudogene TRBV3-2), the J call TRBJ1-1, with D possibly being TRBD1 (5 bases). The germline gives CDR1 LGHDT, CDR2 YNNKEL (reference sequence). The germline V and J ends were trimmed by 4 bases and 4 bases, with 22 bases remaining between them. The CDR3 has 17 amino acids. The CDR3 is CASSLPGTAGRSTEAFF. The CDR3 DNA is TGTGCCAGCAGCCTACCGGGGACCGCCGGGAGGTCCACTGAAGCTTTCTTT.

The genes are TRBV5-6 and TRBJ1-6; unclear D gene. The V end lost 2 bases, the J end lost 7 bases, and 10 bases lay between the germline ends. Germline V CDR1 and CDR2: SGHDT, YYEEEE. The CDR3 extends over 14 amino acids. The CDR3, as DNA: TGTGCCAGCAGCTTACCCGAAGCGAATTCACCCCTCCACTTT. Translated: CASSLPEANSPLHF.

In its sample, this clone was seen once. The chain carries TRBV9 and TRBJ1-2; D gene unclear. The V and J ends lost 0 bases and 7 bases respectively, with 7 bases between them. The CDR3 has 12 amino acids. Germline assignment: CDR1 SGDLS and CDR2 YYNGEE. The CDR3 sequence is CASSVGGFGYTF. The CDR3 coding sequence is TGTGCCAGCAGCGTAGGAGGTTTTGGCTACACCTTC.

V gene TRBV6-5 combines with J gene TRBJ1-5; D may be TRBD1 (5 bases). Germline assignment: CDR1 MNHEY and CDR2 SVGAGI. Trimming removed 5 bases from V and 1 base from J, with 6 bases in between. The CDR3 runs 13 residues. The CDR3 sequence: CASSRQSNQPQHF. The CDR3 DNA follows: TGTGCCAGCAGTCGACAGAGCAATCAGCCCCAGCATTTT.

The V and J genes are TRBV7-8 and TRBJ2-1; no reliable D call. V lost 5 bases, J lost 3 bases, and 14 bases lay in between. The CDR3 length is 15 residues. The germline gives CDR1 SGHVS, CDR2 FQNEAQ. CDR3 sequence: CASSQVASNYNEQFF. The CDR3 DNA follows: TGTGCCAGCAGCCAAGTCGCGAGTAACTACAATGAGCAGTTCTTC. Together with reference TRBV7-8 and TRBJ2-1, the CDR3 gives the full variable domain: GAGVSQSPRYKVAKRGQDVALRCDPISGHVSLFWYQQALGQGPEFLTYFQNEAQLDKSGLPSDRFFAERPEGSVSTLKIQRTQQEDSAVYLCASSQVASNYNEQFFGPGTRLTVL.

The chain couples TRBV5-4 to TRBJ1-1; 8 bases are a match to TRBD1. With 2 bases clipped from V and 2 bases from J, the junction kept 11 bases outside the gene matches. The CDR3 contains 17 residues. The germline V gene encodes CDR1 SGHNT and CDR2 YYREEE (reference sequence). The CDR3 nucleotides read TGTGCCAGCAGCTTCTCCACAGGGGGTACTCTCAACACTGAAGCTTTCTTT. Its translation is CASSFSTGGTLNTEAFF.

The chain employs TRBV28 and TRBJ2-1; perhaps TRBD2 as D (5 bases). From germline, CDR1 is MDHEN and CDR2 SYDVKM. Trimming pared 7 bases from V and 12 bases from J, leaving 13 bases between. The CDR3 totals 11 residues. CDR3 protein: CASTNGIWQFF. In nucleotides, the CDR3 is TGTGCCAGCACCAACGGGATTTGGCAGTTCTTC.

The chain joins TRBV4-1 to TRBJ1-6, with 10 bases lining up with TRBD1. Germline-derived CDR1 and CDR2 are MGHRA and YSYEKL. V was clipped by 4 bases and J by 10 bases; unmatched bases: 4. CDR3 size: 14 residues. CDR3 residues: CASSPGQGVSPLHF. The CDR3 DNA reads TGCGCCAGCAGCCCCGGACAGGGGGTATCACCCCTCCACTTT.

This rearrangement joins TRBV9 to TRBJ2-1, with 13 bases identical to TRBD2. J gave up 5 bases and V 4 bases, and 3 bases lay outside the gene matches. The CDR3 is 15 amino acids. Germline values: CDR1 SGDLS, CDR2 YYNGEE. The chain's CDR3 is CASSRTSGSHNEQFF. CDR3 bases: TGTGCCAGCAGCCGGACTAGCGGGAGCCACAATGAGCAGTTCTTC.

The genes are TRBV5-1 and TRBJ1-1, with 7 bases matching TRBD1. CDR3 length equals 17 residues. Trimming took 0 bases from V and 3 from J; bases not matched to a gene: 11. Germline loops: CDR1 SGHRS, CDR2 YFSETQ. The CDR3 is CASSLAYVGQGDTEAFF. DNA of the CDR3: TGCGCCAGCAGCTTGGCCTACGTAGGGCAGGGGGACACTGAAGCTTTCTTT.

The count of this clone is one. The rearrangement links TRBV19 to TRBJ1-2, with 8 bases that match TRBD1. The V gene's germline CDR1 is LNHDA and CDR2 SQIVND (reference sequence). The CDR3 consists of 13 residues. Unmatched junction bases numbered 3, after V lost 5 bases and J lost 4 bases. The CDR3 spells CASSPDRGYGYTF. The DNA of the CDR3 is TGTGCCAGTAGTCCCGACAGGGGCTATGGCTACACCTTC.

This chain connects TRBV24-1 to TRBJ2-2; TRBD2 agrees at 11 bases. V trimming: 2 bases; J trimming: 7 bases; junction bases outside the gene matches: 14. Per the germline V gene, CDR1 is KGHDR and CDR2 is SFDVKD. The length of the CDR3 is 19 residues. The CDR3 DNA reads TGTGCCACCAGTGATTCCATACTAGCGGGAGTTAAGGTGGTCGGGGAGCTGTTTTTT. Translation gives CATSDSILAGVKVVGELFF.

The chain has TRBV5-6 and TRBJ1-2; no definite D call. Germline-derived CDR1 and CDR2 are SGHDT and YYEEEE. CDR3 length: 11 amino acids. The V end was cut by 4 bases, the J end by 9 bases, with 10 bases between. The CDR3 spells CASSRGPSYTF. As DNA, the CDR3 is TGTGCCAGCAGCCGCGGTCCTAGCTACACCTTC.

Only a few counts were recorded for this clone. The chain is built from TRBV27 and TRBJ1-2; the match to TRBD1 covers 8 bases. CDR3 length: 14 residues. Trimming removed 4 bases from V and 4 bases from J; junction bases left unmatched: 5. Germline V lookup: CDR1 MNHEY, CDR2 SMNVEV (reference sequence). The CDR3 region has the DNA TGTGCCAGCAGTTCCGACGGACAGGGCTATGGCTACACCTTC. Translating gives CASSSDGQGYGYTF.

The rearrangement links TRBV5-6 to TRBJ2-7, with 9 bases matching TRBD1. Per the germline V gene, CDR1 is SGHDT and CDR2 is YYEEEE. V lost 4 bases and J lost 0; bases outside the gene matches: 5. The CDR3 runs 15 residues. The CDR3 coding sequence is TGTGCCAGCAGCCGCCGGACAGGGGTCTCCTACGAGCAGTACGTC. It translates to CASSRRTGVSYEQYV.

The V and J genes are TRBV7-2 and TRBJ2-3; maybe TRBD1 (6 bases). The CDR3 extends over 13 amino acids. Germline CDR1 is SGHTA and CDR2 is FQGNSA. Trimming shortened V by 5 bases and J by 7 bases, and 13 bases separated the two germline ends. CDR3 protein: CASSHEQGYTQYF. The CDR3 DNA is TGTGCCAGCAGCCATGAACAGGGATATACGCAGTATTTT.